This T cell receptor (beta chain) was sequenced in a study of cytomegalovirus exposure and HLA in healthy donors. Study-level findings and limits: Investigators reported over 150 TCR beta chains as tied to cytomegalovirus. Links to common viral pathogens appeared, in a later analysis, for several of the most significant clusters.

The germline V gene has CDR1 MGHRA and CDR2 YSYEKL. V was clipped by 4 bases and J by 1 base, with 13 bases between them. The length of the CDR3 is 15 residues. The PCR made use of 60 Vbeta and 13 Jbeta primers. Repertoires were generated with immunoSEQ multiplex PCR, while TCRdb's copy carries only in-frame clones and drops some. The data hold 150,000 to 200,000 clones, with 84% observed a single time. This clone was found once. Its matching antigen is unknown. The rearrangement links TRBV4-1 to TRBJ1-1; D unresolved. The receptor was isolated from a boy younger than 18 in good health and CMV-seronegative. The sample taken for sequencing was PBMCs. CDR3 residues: CASSLTTGGNTEAFF. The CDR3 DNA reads TGCGCCAGCAGCCTCACGACGGGAGGGAACACTGAAGCTTTCTTT.